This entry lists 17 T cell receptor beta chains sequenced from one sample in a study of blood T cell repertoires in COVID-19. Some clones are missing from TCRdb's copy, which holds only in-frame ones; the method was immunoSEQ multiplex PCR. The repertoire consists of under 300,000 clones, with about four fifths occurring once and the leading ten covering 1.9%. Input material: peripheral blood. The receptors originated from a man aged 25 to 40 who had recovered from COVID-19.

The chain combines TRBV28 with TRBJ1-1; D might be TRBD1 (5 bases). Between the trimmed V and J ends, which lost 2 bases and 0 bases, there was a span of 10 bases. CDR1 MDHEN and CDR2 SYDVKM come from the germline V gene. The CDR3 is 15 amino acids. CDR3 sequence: CASSLGGNLNTEAFF. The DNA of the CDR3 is TGTGCCAGCAGTTTAGGGGGGAATTTGAACACTGAAGCTTTCTTT.

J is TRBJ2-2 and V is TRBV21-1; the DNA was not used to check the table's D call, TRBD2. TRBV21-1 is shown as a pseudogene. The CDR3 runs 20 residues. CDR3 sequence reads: CASGAFRLAGGPYLTGELFF. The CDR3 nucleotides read TGTGCCAGCGGGGCCTTCCGACTAGCGGGGGGCCCCTATCTCACCGGGGAGCTGTTTTTT.

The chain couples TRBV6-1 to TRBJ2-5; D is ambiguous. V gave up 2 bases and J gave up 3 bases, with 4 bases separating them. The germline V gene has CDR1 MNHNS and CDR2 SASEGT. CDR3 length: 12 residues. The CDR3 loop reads CASSEIKETQYF. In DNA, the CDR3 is TGTGCCAGCAGTGAAATAAAAGAGACCCAGTACTTC.

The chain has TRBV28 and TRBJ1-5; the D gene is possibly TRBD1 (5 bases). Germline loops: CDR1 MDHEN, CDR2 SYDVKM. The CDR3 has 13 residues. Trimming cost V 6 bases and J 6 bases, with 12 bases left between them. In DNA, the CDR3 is TGTGCCAGCAGACCCACAGGAAGTCAGCCCCAGCATTTT. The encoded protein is CASRPTGSQPQHF.

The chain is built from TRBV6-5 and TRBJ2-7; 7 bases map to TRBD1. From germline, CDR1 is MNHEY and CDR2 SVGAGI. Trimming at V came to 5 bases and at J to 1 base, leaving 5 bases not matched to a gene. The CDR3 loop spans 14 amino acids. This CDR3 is CASSPQDRSYEQYF. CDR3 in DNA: TGTGCCAGCAGTCCTCAGGACAGGTCCTACGAGCAGTACTTC.

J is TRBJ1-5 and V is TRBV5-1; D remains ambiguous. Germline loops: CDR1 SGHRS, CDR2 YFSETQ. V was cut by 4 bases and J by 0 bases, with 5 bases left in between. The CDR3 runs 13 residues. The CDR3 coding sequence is TGCGCCAGCAGCGAGAATAGCAATCAGCCCCAGCATTTT. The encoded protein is CASSENSNQPQHF.

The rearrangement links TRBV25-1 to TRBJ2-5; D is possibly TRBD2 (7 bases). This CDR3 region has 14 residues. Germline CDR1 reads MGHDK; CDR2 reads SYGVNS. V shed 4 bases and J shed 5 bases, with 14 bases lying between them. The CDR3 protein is CASSGAGALETQYF. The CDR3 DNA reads TGTGCCAGCAGTGGGGCGGGGGCACTGGAGACCCAGTACTTC.

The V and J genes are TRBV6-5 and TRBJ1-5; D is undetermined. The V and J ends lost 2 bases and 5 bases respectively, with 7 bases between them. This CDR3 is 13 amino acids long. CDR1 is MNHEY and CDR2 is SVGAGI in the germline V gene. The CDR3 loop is CASSYREDQPQHF. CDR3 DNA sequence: TGTGCCAGCAGTTACAGGGAGGATCAGCCCCAGCATTTT.

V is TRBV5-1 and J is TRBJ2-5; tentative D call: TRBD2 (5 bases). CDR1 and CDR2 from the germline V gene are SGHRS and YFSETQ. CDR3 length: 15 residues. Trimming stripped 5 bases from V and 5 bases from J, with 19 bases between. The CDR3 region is CASSLGLRRAETQYF. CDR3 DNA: TGCGCCAGCAGTCTCGGGCTCAGGCGGGCGGAGACCCAGTACTTC.

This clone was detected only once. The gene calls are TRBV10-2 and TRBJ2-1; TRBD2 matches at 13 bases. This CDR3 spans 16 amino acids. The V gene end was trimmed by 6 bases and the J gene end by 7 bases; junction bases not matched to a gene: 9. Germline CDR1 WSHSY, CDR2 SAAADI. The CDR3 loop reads CASRETSGGSGNEQFF. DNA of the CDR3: TGCGCCAGCAGAGAGACTAGCGGGGGGTCTGGGAATGAGCAGTTCTTC.

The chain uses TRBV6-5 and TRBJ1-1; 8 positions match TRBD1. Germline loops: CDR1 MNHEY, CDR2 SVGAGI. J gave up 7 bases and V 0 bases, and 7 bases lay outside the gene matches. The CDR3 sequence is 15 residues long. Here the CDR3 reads CASSYSAGGDGEAFF. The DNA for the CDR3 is TGTGCCAGCAGTTACTCGGCAGGGGGCGATGGTGAAGCTTTCTTT.

CDR3 DNA sequence: TGTGCCAGCAGCGTAGGGTTGCAGGGCATCTCTGGAAACACCATATATTTT. Encoded protein: CASSVGLQGISGNTIYF. V gene TRBV9 combines with J gene TRBJ1-3; tentative D call: TRBD1 (5 bases). This CDR3 has 17 residues. Germline V gives CDR1 SGDLS, CDR2 YYNGEE. The V end lost 0 bases, the J end lost 0 bases, and 13 bases lay between the germline ends.

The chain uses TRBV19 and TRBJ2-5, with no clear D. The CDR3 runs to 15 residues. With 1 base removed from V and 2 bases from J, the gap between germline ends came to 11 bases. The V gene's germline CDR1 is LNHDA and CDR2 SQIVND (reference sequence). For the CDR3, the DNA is TGTGCCAGTAGTATAGGAGGTGGAGAACAAGAGACCCAGTACTTC. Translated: CASSIGGGEQETQYF.

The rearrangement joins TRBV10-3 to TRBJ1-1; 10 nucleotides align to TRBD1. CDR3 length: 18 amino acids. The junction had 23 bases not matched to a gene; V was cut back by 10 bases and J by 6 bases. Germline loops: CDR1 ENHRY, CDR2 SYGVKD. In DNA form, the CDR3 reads TGTGCCACAACAATAAACCCGGGACAGGGGTTCGTTAACTCTGAAGCTTTCTTT. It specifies CATTINPGQGFVNSEAFF.

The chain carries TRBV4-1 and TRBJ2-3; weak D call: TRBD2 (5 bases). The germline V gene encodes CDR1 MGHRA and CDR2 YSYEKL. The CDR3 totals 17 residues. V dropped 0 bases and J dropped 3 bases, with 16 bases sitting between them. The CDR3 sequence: CASSQDPGIITTDTQYF. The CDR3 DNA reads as TGCGCCAGCAGCCAAGATCCGGGGATCATAACAACAGATACGCAGTATTTT.

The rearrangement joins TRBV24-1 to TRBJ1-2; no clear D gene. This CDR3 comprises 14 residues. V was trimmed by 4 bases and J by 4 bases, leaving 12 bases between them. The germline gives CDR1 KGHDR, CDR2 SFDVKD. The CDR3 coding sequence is TGTGCCACCAGTGAATCCCAGGTCGGCTATGGCTACACCTTC. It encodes CATSESQVGYGYTF.

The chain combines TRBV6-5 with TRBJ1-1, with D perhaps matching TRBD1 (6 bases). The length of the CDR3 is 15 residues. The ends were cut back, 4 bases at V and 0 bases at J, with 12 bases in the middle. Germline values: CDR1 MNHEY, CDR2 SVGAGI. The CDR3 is CASSFNRDMNTEAFF. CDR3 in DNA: TGTGCCAGCAGTTTCAACAGGGACATGAACACTGAAGCTTTCTTT.